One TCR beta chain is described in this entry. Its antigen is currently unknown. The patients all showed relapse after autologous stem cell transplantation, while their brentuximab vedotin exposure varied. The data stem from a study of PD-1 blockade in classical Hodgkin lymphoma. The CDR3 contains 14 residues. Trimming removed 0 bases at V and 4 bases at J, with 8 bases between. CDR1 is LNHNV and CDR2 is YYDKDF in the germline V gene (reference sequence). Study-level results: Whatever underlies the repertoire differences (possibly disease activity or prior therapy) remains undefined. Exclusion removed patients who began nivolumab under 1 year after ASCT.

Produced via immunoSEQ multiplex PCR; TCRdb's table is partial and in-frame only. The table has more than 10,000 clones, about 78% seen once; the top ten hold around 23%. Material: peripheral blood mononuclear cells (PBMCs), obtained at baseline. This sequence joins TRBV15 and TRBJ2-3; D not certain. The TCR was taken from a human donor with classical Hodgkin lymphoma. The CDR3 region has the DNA TGTGCCACCAGCAGAGATGTGCGGTCAGATACGCAGTATTTT. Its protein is CATSRDVRSDTQYF. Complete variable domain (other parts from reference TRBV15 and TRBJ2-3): DAMVIQNPRYQVTQFGKPVTLSCSQTLNHNVMYWYQQKSSQAPKLLFHYYDKDFNNEADTPDNFQSRRPNTSFCFLDIRSPGLGDTAMYLCATSRDVRSDTQYFGPGTRLTVL.